Listed below are T cell receptor beta chains from one sample, sequenced in a study of blood T cell repertoires in COVID-19. Assay used: immunoSEQ multiplex PCR; TCRdb lists only in-frame clones, some missing. The table lists about 180,000 clones, approximately 88% of them singletons. Sample: peripheral blood. These receptors all stem from a man in his late teens or twenties with active or convalescent COVID-19. Both conserved end residues are part of each CDR3. A D gene is named only where the DNA matches it firmly. Not every row has a clone size; where given, it reads once, few, many or a size class.

j_call | v_call | cdr3_length | clone_size | d_call | cdr3_nt | cdr3_aa
TRBJ2-4 | TRBV7-6 | 17 | once | TRBD1 | TGTGCCAGCAGCTTATCGGCGGACAGGGGAGCCAAAAACATTCAGTACTTC | CASSLSADRGAKNIQYF
TRBJ2-3 | TRBV7-9 | 16 | few | . | TGTGCCAGCAGCTTAGTGAGGGACTCCCGGCTAGATACGCAGTATTTT | CASSLVRDSRLDTQYF
TRBJ2-5 | TRBV5-1 | 15 | once | TRBD2 | TGCGCCAGCAGCTTGGCTCGGGGGGATCGGGAGACCCAGTACTTC | CASSLARGDRETQYF
TRBJ1-5 | TRBV19 | 15 | . | . | TGTGCCAGTAGTATGTCACAGGGCCCCAGGCAGCCCCAGCATTTT | CASSMSQGPRQPQHF
TRBJ1-5 | TRBV6-6 | 14 | few | TRBD1 | TGTGCCAGCAGCCCCGGGACAGGGAGTCAGCCCCAGCATTTT | CASSPGTGSQPQHF
TRBJ2-1 | TRBV4-2 | 24 | . | TRBD1 | TGTGCCAGCAGCCAAGTTAACAGATCGGGCAACCAACGACAGGGGCGAAGGTCCTACAATGAGCAGTTCTTC | CASSQVNRSGNQRQGRRSYNEQFF
TRBJ1-4 | TRBV7-2 | 14 | . | . | TGTGCCAGCAGCACGGGGGTAGGGGACGAAAAACTGTTTTTT | CASSTGVGDEKLFF
TRBJ1-2 | TRBV6-5 | 13 | . | . | TGTGCCAGCAGTTACTCGATGCAGAATGGCTACACCTTC | CASSYSMQNGYTF
TRBJ2-3 | TRBV7-3 | 17 | . | . | TGTGCCAGCAGCCAGAGAGCTGGGGGGTTAGGCACAGATACGCAGTATTTT | CASSQRAGGLGTDTQYF
TRBJ2-3 | TRBV2 | 16 | . | TRBD2 | TGTGCCAGCAGTGGACTAGCGGGGCCTAGCACAGATACGCAGTATTTT | CASSGLAGPSTDTQYF
TRBJ1-1 | TRBV18 | 12 | . | . | TGTGCCAGCTCCCAAGGGAGCAGCGAAGCTTTCTTT | CASSQGSSEAFF
TRBJ2-2 | TRBV7-9 | 14 | . | . | TGTGCCAGCAGCTTAGTGGCGGGGACCGGGGAGCTGTTTTTT | CASSLVAGTGELFF
TRBJ2-3 | TRBV5-5 | 16 | . | TRBD1 | TGTGCCAGCAGCTTCCCCGGACAGGTCAGCACAGATACGCAGTATTTT | CASSFPGQVSTDTQYF
TRBJ1-1 | TRBV27 | 16 | . | TRBD1 | TGTGCCAGCATGGATCTGGACAGGGGGATGAACACTGAAGCTTTCTTT | CASMDLDRGMNTEAFF
TRBJ2-3 | TRBV6-4 | 13 | . | . | TGTGCCAGCAGTGACTTGGAGGGAGATACGCAGTATTTT | CASSDLEGDTQYF
TRBJ1-1 | TRBV2 | 13 | . | TRBD1 | TGTGCCAGCAGTGCCCGACAGGGAACTGAAGCTTTCTTT | CASSARQGTEAFF
TRBJ1-2 | TRBV7-9 | 15 | . | TRBD1 | TGTGCCAGCAGCACACCCGGGACAGACAACTATGGCTACACCTTC | CASSTPGTDNYGYTF
TRBJ2-7 | TRBV5-1 | 16 | . | TRBD2 | TGCGCCAGCAGCATAACTGGGACTAGCGGAACCTACGAGCAGTACTTC | CASSITGTSGTYEQYF
TRBJ2-5 | TRBV4-2 | 15 | . | TRBD2 | TGTGCCAGCAGCCAAATTAGCGGGATACAAGAGACCCAGTACTTC | CASSQISGIQETQYF
TRBJ1-2 | TRBV7-8 | 15 | . | TRBD1 | TGTGCCAGCAGCCCTAGGGACAGGGCCCACTATGGCTACACCTTC | CASSPRDRAHYGYTF
TRBJ1-5 | TRBV7-9 | 15 | . | TRBD1 | TGTGCCAGCAGCAAGGGACAGGGGACGGGGCAGCCCCAGCATTTT | CASSKGQGTGQPQHF
TRBJ1-1 | TRBV7-9 | 10 | . | . | TGTGCCAGCAGTAGCTCTGAAGCTTTCTTT | CASSSSEAFF
TRBJ2-7 | TRBV6-2/TRBV6-3 | 15 | . | TRBD1 | TGTGCCAGCAGTGCCCTCGGGACAGGCGTCAACGAGCAGTACTTC | CASSALGTGVNEQYF
TRBJ1-6 | TRBV7-2 | 15 | . | . | TGTGCCAGCAGCTTCCAGGGTTCCCAAAATTCACCCCTCCACTTT | CASSFQGSQNSPLHF
TRBJ1-2 | TRBV6-2/TRBV6-3 | 17 | few | TRBD1 | TGTGCCAGCAGCTTAAAAAGGGACAGTGAGGATGGATATGGCTACACCTTC | CASSLKRDSEDGYGYTF
TRBJ2-5 | TRBV30 | 12 | . | . | TGTGCCTGGAGTTGGCAGGGGGAGACCCAGTACTTC | CAWSWQGETQYF
TRBJ2-5 | TRBV5-1 | 14 | . | . | TGCGCCAGCAGCTTGACCGGGGAAGAAGAGACCCAGTACTTC | CASSLTGEEETQYF
TRBJ1-4 | TRBV16 | 13 | . | . | TGTGCCAGCAGCCGCGGGCCAAATGAAAAACTGTTTTTT | CASSRGPNEKLFF
TRBJ1-2 | TRBV10-3 | 15 | . | . | TGTGCCATCAGTGAGTCGGCAGGGGCTAACTATGGCTACACCTTC | CAISESAGANYGYTF
TRBJ1-6 | TRBV5-1 | 15 | few | TRBD1 | TGCGCCAGCAGCTTAACGCCGGGACAGGGGGCACCCCTCCACTTT | CASSLTPGQGAPLHF
TRBJ2-1 | TRBV18 | 15 | few | . | TGTGCCAGCTCACCACCTACTGCAGCGGACAATGAGCAGTTCTTC | CASSPPTAADNEQFF
TRBJ2-7 | TRBV11-2 | 15 | . | TRBD1 | TGTGCCAGCAGCCCTTATGGGGGACAGTCCTACGAGCAGTACTTC | CASSPYGGQSYEQYF
TRBJ2-7 | TRBV5-1 | 13 | . | . | TGCGCCAGCAGCCCCGAACCAAGCCCGACACTTAACTTC | CASSPEPSPTLNF
TRBJ2-1 | TRBV2 | 16 | . | . | TGTGCCAGCAGCTTCCACGTGACTAGACGTGAGGATGAGCAGTTCTTC | CASSFHVTRREDEQFF
TRBJ2-1 | TRBV11-3 | 15 | . | . | TGTGCCAGCAGCTTTAGCGGAGGCTCCTACAATGAGCAGTTCTTC | CASSFSGGSYNEQFF
TRBJ2-1 | TRBV5-6 | 15 | . | . | TGTGCCAGCAGCTTGAAGGGGAGGCCCTACAATGAGCAGTTCTTC | CASSLKGRPYNEQFF
TRBJ2-2 | TRBV6-5 | 15 | . | . | TGTGCCAGCAGTTACGGGGCATCGAACACCGGGGAGCTGTTTTTT | CASSYGASNTGELFF
TRBJ1-3 | TRBV11-2 | 14 | . | TRBD1 | TGTGCCAGCAGCTTCGGGGACAGGGAAAACACCATATATTTT | CASSFGDRENTIYF
TRBJ2-7 | TRBV6-6 | 16 | . | TRBD2 | TGTGCCAGCAGTTCCCCCCGGGTAGCGGGAGTTTACGAGCAGTACTTC | CASSSPRVAGVYEQYF
TRBJ2-2 | TRBV4-2 | 18 | . | TRBD2 | TGTGCCAGCAGCCAAGAGGGAAGGAGCGGGAGAAGGACCGGGGAGCTGTTTTTT | CASSQEGRSGRRTGELFF
TRBJ2-7 | TRBV7-6 | 17 | . | TRBD2 | TGTGCCAGCAGCTTAGGGGGTCTAGCGGGGGCGATCTACGAGCAGTACTTC | CASSLGGLAGAIYEQYF
TRBJ2-7 | TRBV7-2 | 13 | . | . | TGTGCCAGCAGCTTGGACTTAAACTACGAGCAGTACTTC | CASSLDLNYEQYF
TRBJ1-5 | TRBV10-3 | 15 | . | TRBD1 | TGTGCCATCAGCGGGACAGGGTATCCCAATCAGCCCCAGCATTTT | CAISGTGYPNQPQHF
TRBJ2-5 | TRBV6-5 | 15 | . | TRBD1 | TGTGCCAGCACCCCTCAAGGCAGGGGGCATGAGACCCAGTACTTC | CASTPQGRGHETQYF
TRBJ2-1 | TRBV11-3 | 16 | . | TRBD2 | TGTGCCAGCAGCCCCAGACTAGCGGGAGACTACAATGAGCAGTTCTTC | CASSPRLAGDYNEQFF
TRBJ2-7 | TRBV30 | 11 | . | TRBD2 | TGTGCCTGGCAGCGGGGGTACGAGCAGTACTTC | CAWQRGYEQYF
TRBJ1-1 | TRBV7-8 | 14 | . | . | TGTGCCAGCAGCCAGGGGACTTCGAACACTGAAGCTTTCTTT | CASSQGTSNTEAFF
TRBJ1-4 | TRBV5-1 | 14 | . | TRBD1 | TGCGCCAGCAGCTACGGACAGGGCCGTGAAAAACTGTTTTTT | CASSYGQGREKLFF
TRBJ2-3 | TRBV5-1 | 15 | . | TRBD2 | TGCGCCAGCTCCGCTAGCGGGGACTACACAGATACGCAGTATTTT | CASSASGDYTDTQYF
TRBJ2-5 | TRBV5-4 | 16 | once | TRBD1 | TGTGCCAGCAGCCCTCTCTCGGGACAGGGTTTGGAGACCCAGTACTTC | CASSPLSGQGLETQYF
TRBJ2-1 | TRBV6-5 | 14 | . | TRBD1 | TGTGCCAGCAAGGGACAGGGTAGCTACAATGAGCAGTTCTTC | CASKGQGSYNEQFF
TRBJ1-1 | TRBV27 | 14 | . | TRBD1 | TGTGCCAGCACTCTATTTCAGGGGGCCGGGTCCGCTTTCTTT | CASTLFQGAGSAFF
TRBJ1-2 | TRBV24-1 | 14 | . | TRBD1 | TGTGCCACCAGTTCACGACAGGGTAACTATGGCTACACCTTC | CATSSRQGNYGYTF
TRBJ1-3 | TRBV29-1 | 17 | . | TRBD1 | TGCAGCGTTGTGAGGACAGGGAAAGGGGGATCTGGAAACACCATATATTTT | CSVVRTGKGGSGNTIYF
TRBJ2-2 | TRBV6-2/TRBV6-3 | 16 | once | TRBD2 | TGTGCCAGCAGTCGTAGCGGGATAGGGAACACCGGGGAGCTGTTTTTT | CASSRSGIGNTGELFF
TRBJ1-2 | TRBV15 | 17 | . | . | TGTGCCACCAGCAGAGATCGAAGTAAAGGGGTCCACTATGGCTACACCTTC | CATSRDRSKGVHYGYTF
TRBJ2-2 | TRBV19 | 16 | . | TRBD1 | TGTGCCAGTAGTGGGGACAGGGGGGGGTCCACCGGGGAGCTGTTTTTT | CASSGDRGGSTGELFF
TRBJ1-6 | TRBV29-1 | 12 | . | TRBD1 | TGCAGCGTAGGGGACAGGGGTTCACCCCTCCACTTT | CSVGDRGSPLHF
TRBJ1-2 | TRBV27 | 17 | . | TRBD1 | TGTGCCAGCAGTTTATATATGGGACAGGGGATTAACTATGGCTACACCTTC | CASSLYMGQGINYGYTF
TRBJ1-1 | TRBV18 | 16 | . | . | TGTGCCAGCTCACCAGTCGTAGGGGGAATGAACACTGAAGCTTTCTTT | CASSPVVGGMNTEAFF